This T cell receptor beta chain was profiled in a study of post-analysis software for immune sequencing data. Study background: Clinical courses comprised relapsing-remitting, secondary progressive and progressive-relapsing multiple sclerosis. General study points: Controls showed significantly higher normalized Chao1 diversity than did multiple sclerosis patients. With F measure, samples from one preparation batch clustered together strongly. Patients showed TRBV5-6, TRBV5-1 and TRBV20-1 among roughly five TRBV segments more frequent than in controls.

Unique molecular identifiers tagged the TCR beta cDNA libraries. T cells numbering about 0.85 to 11 million gave rise to a few hundred thousand cDNA molecules. TCRdb ran MiXCR on the PCR reads and lists one entry per CDR3 protein. This sample has fewer than 600,000 distinct CDR3 sequences, with less than 45% found just once. The sample holds a few counts of this clonotype. The antigen is not known. The CDR3 consists of 13 residues. Per the germline V gene, CDR1 is SGHRS and CDR2 is YFSETQ. Trimming removed 0 bases from V and 3 bases from J, with 7 bases in between. The sequenced material came from blood. The V and J genes are TRBV5-1 and TRBJ2-7; D is unresolved. The source of this sequence is a girl under 18 with multiple sclerosis. CDR3: CASSLGEYYEQYF. DNA of the CDR3: TGCGCCAGCAGCTTGGGAGAATACTACGAGCAGTACTTC.